The 32 T cell receptor beta chains below were found in one sample sequenced in a study of blood T cell repertoires in COVID-19. Here immunoSEQ multiplex PCR was the method, and the copy in TCRdb shows in-frame clones only, minus some. The sample has roughly 100,000 clones; around 87% are singletons. Material for sequencing was peripheral blood. Receptors originate from a man aged 50-59 years with acute or convalescent COVID-19.

This clone came up a few times. This sequence joins TRBV2 and TRBJ2-7; maybe TRBD2 (7 bases). The CDR3 sequence is 14 residues long. The ends were cut back, 4 bases at V and 2 bases at J, with 12 bases in the middle. Per germline, CDR1 SNHLY and CDR2 FYNNEI. CDR3: CASSVAGAPYEQYF. In nucleotides, the CDR3 is TGTGCCAGCAGTGTTGCGGGGGCCCCCTACGAGCAGTACTTC.

The chain has TRBV27 and TRBJ2-3; 8 bases are a match to TRBD2. J gave up 0 bases and V 4 bases, and 6 bases lay outside the gene matches. The CDR3 has 16 residues. CDR1 MNHEY and CDR2 SMNVEV come from the germline V gene (reference sequence). This CDR3 is CASSSHASGSTDTQYF. DNA of the CDR3: TGTGCCAGCAGTTCCCATGCTAGCGGGAGCACAGATACGCAGTATTTT.

This clone has more than one count but fewer than ten. The CDR3 reads CASSPLPGAGETQYF. Here the CDR3 DNA reads TGTGCCAGCAGTCCTCTACCGGGAGCAGGGGAGACCCAGTACTTC. V usage is TRBV7-6 and J usage is TRBJ2-5; D perhaps matches TRBD2 (6 bases). Germline CDR1 is SGHVS and CDR2 is FNYEAQ. The CDR3 has 15 amino acids. V gave up 6 bases and J gave up 5 bases, with 19 bases separating them.

The chain is built from TRBV11-2 and TRBJ2-7, with a weak D call TRBD1 (6 bases). CDR3 size: 16 residues. Trimming took 0 bases from V and 4 from J, leaving 16 bases between them. Per germline, CDR1 SGHAT and CDR2 FQNNGV. DNA of the CDR3: TGTGCCAGCAGCTTAGATCGGGGCAGGGGTCTGTACGAGCAGTACTTC. Translation: CASSLDRGRGLYEQYF.

This clone is labeled as medium-sized. V usage is TRBV4-1 and J usage is TRBJ1-1; D is unresolved. V dropped 3 bases and J dropped 1 base, with 9 bases sitting between them. Per germline, CDR1 MGHRA and CDR2 YSYEKL. The CDR3 consists of 14 residues. CDR3 region: CASSHLDWNTEAFF. CDR3 DNA: TGCGCCAGCAGCCACCTAGACTGGAACACTGAAGCTTTCTTT.

In this sample, this clone turned up once. This CDR3 is CASSFGANTEAFF. The CDR3 DNA reads as TGCGCCAGCAGCTTTGGAGCGAACACTGAAGCTTTCTTT. This rearrangement joins TRBV5-1 to TRBJ1-1, with unresolved D. This CDR3 has 13 amino acids. Germline-derived CDR1 and CDR2 are SGHRS and YFSETQ. V dropped 2 bases and J dropped 1 base, with 6 bases sitting between them.

This clone is a singleton in its sample. The gene calls are TRBV14 and TRBJ2-1; TRBD2 is a possible D gene (6 bases). Germline V gene lookup returns CDR1 SGHDN and CDR2 FVKESK. Trimming took off 3 bases at V and 1 base at J, with 10 bases between the two ends. This CDR3 region has 15 residues. The CDR3 protein is CASSQVGGSYNEQFF. CDR3 in DNA: TGTGCCAGCAGCCAGGTGGGGGGTTCCTACAATGAGCAGTTCTTC.

This clone showed up just a few times. The V call is TRBV25-1, the J call TRBJ1-5, with 7 bases identical to TRBD1. The V segment lost 4 bases and the J segment 0 bases; nucleotides outside the gene matches: 6. The CDR3 extends over 16 amino acids. Per the germline V gene, CDR1 is MGHDK and CDR2 is SYGVNS. The CDR3 protein is CASSAHTGDSNQPQHF. The DNA for the CDR3 is TGTGCCAGCAGTGCTCATACAGGGGATAGCAATCAGCCCCAGCATTTT.

The rearrangement joins TRBV27 to TRBJ2-6; 11 bases are shared with TRBD1. The V segment lost 6 bases and the J segment 2 bases; nucleotides outside the gene matches: 6. Germline CDR1 reads MNHEY; CDR2 reads SMNVEV (reference sequence). The CDR3 runs 17 residues. The CDR3 sequence: CASSDRDRGTGANVLTF. CDR3 sequence (DNA): TGTGCCAGCAGCGATCGGGACAGGGGGACTGGGGCCAACGTCCTGACTTTC.

This chain connects TRBV9 to TRBJ2-7, with TRBD1 matching over 10 bases. CDR3 length: 16 residues. Germline CDR1 is SGDLS and CDR2 is YYNGEE. V trimming: 0 bases; J trimming: 2 bases; junction bases outside the gene matches: 5. The CDR3 DNA is TGTGCCAGCAGCGTAGTTGGGGGACAGGGGCCCTACGAGCAGTACTTC. This gives the protein CASSVVGGQGPYEQYF.

There are a few counts of this clone. The chain is built from TRBV5-1 and TRBJ2-5; 8 bases are a match to TRBD1. The germline V gene has CDR1 SGHRS and CDR2 YFSETQ. CDR3 length: 15 amino acids. Trimming removed 2 bases from V and 2 bases from J; junction bases left unmatched: 5. The CDR3 DNA follows: TGCGCCAGCAGCTTTCAGGGGGCCCGACAAGAGACCCAGTACTTC. Residues: CASSFQGARQETQYF.

The V call is TRBV18, the J call TRBJ2-1, with 9 bases aligning to TRBD1. Germline CDR1 and CDR2: KGHSH and LQKENI. The CDR3 loop spans 14 amino acids. The ends lost 4 bases at V and 8 bases at J; junction bases unmatched: 6. Written as DNA, the CDR3 is TGTGCCAGCTCACTCTCAACAGGGGGCGATGAGCAGTTCTTC. It specifies CASSLSTGGDEQFF.

This chain joins TRBV11-3 and TRBJ2-5; D is ambiguous. The CDR3 is 14 amino acids. Trimming took off 4 bases at V and 5 bases at J, with 14 bases between the two ends. Per the germline V gene, CDR1 is SGHNT and CDR2 is YENEEA. The CDR3 region is CASSSYQAPETQYF. The CDR3 DNA sequence: TGTGCCAGCAGCTCGTATCAGGCTCCCGAGACCCAGTACTTC.

The genes are TRBV19 and TRBJ1-5; D gene ambiguous. Germline loops: CDR1 LNHDA, CDR2 SQIVND (reference sequence). V lost 6 bases, J lost 4 bases, and 19 bases lay in between. The CDR3 totals 16 residues. CDR3 protein: CASSLIEVVRNQPQHF. CDR3 in DNA: TGTGCCAGTAGCCTGATTGAGGTGGTCCGGAATCAGCCCCAGCATTTT.

The rearrangement uses TRBV28 and TRBJ2-2; TRBD1 matches 9 bases. The J segment lost 4 bases and the V segment lost 3 bases, leaving 3 bases of the junction unmatched. The CDR3 is 15 residues long. CDR1 and CDR2 (germline): MDHEN, SYDVKM. The CDR3 loop reads CASSFGTGFTGELFF. In DNA form, the CDR3 reads TGTGCCAGCAGTTTCGGGACAGGGTTCACCGGGGAGCTGTTTTTT.

The DNA of the CDR3 is TGTGCCATCAGTGATGATAGGACTCCGAACACTGAAGCTTTCTTT. This sequence encodes CAISDDRTPNTEAFF. The rearrangement joins TRBV10-3 to TRBJ1-1; the D is unclear. The germline V gene has CDR1 ENHRY and CDR2 SYGVKD. The CDR3 has 15 residues. V lost 3 bases to trimming and J lost 1 base, with 12 bases between them.

The CDR3 region has the DNA TGCGCCAGCAGACCAGACAGGGGTATTCTGAACTATGGCTACACCTTC. Encoded protein: CASRPDRGILNYGYTF. The chain carries TRBV5-1 and TRBJ1-2, with TRBD1 matching over 8 bases. V gave up 5 bases and J gave up 2 bases; unmatched junction bases: 11. The length of the CDR3 is 16 residues. CDR1 is SGHRS and CDR2 is YFSETQ in the germline V gene.

The rearrangement uses TRBV5-1 and TRBJ1-5, with 7 bases lining up with TRBD1. CDR3 length equals 16 residues. CDR1 is SGHRS and CDR2 is YFSETQ in the germline V gene. With 0 bases clipped from V and 4 bases from J, the junction kept 7 bases outside the gene matches. The CDR3 DNA is TGCGCCAGCAGCTTGGGACCGACAGGGTCTAATCAGCCCCAGCATTTT. Translated: CASSLGPTGSNQPQHF.

The rearrangement uses TRBV23-1 and TRBJ2-3; possibly TRBD1 for D (6 bases). TRBV23-1 is treated as an ORF (open reading frame) with a function not yet certain. Trimming took off 6 bases at V and 2 bases at J, with 12 bases between the two ends. The CDR3 has 14 amino acids. CDR3 sequence reads: CASSPGALTDTQYF. The CDR3 nucleotides read TGCGCCAGCAGCCCAGGGGCCCTCACAGATACGCAGTATTTT.

The V call is TRBV27, the J call TRBJ2-1; 8 bases match TRBD2. CDR3 length: 15 residues. Germline trimming cut 0 bases from V and 7 bases from J; bases unmatched to any gene: 5. The germline gives CDR1 MNHEY, CDR2 SMNVEV (reference sequence). The CDR3 nucleotides are TGTGCCAGCAGTTTATCGGGACTAGAGATGAATGAGCAGTTCTTC. It specifies CASSLSGLEMNEQFF.

This chain uses TRBV10-2 with TRBJ2-1; 8 bases agree with TRBD2. The germline V gene encodes CDR1 WSHSY and CDR2 SAAADI. Trimming cost V 6 bases and J 1 base; bases outside gene matches: 2. CDR3 size: 14 residues. The DNA for the CDR3 is TGCGCCAGCAGGGCGGGAGGTTCCTACAATGAGCAGTTCTTC. Its protein product is CASRAGGSYNEQFF.

The V and J genes are TRBV2 and TRBJ2-1; TRBD2 matches 9 bases. Germline-derived CDR1 and CDR2 are SNHLY and FYNNEI. Germline trimming cut 6 bases from V and 0 bases from J; bases unmatched to any gene: 6. This CDR3 has 16 residues. CDR3 residues: CASSGASGNSYNEQFF. CDR3 bases: TGTGCCAGCAGCGGAGCTAGCGGGAACTCCTACAATGAGCAGTTCTTC.

The rearrangement links TRBV11-3 to TRBJ2-1, with 8 positions matching TRBD2. V trimming: 3 bases; J trimming: 1 base; junction bases outside the gene matches: 2. CDR3 length: 15 residues. Per the germline V gene, CDR1 is SGHNT and CDR2 is YENEEA. CDR3 in amino acids: CASSFRGRSYNEQFF. CDR3 DNA: TGTGCCAGCAGCTTCCGCGGGAGGTCCTACAATGAGCAGTTCTTC.

J is TRBJ1-5 and V is TRBV7-3; D is unclear. From germline, CDR1 is SGHTA and CDR2 FQGTGA. V lost 0 bases, J lost 1 base, and 10 bases lay in between. The CDR3 length is 16 residues. The CDR3 DNA is TGTGCCAGCAGCTTAACGAGCAGAGGGAGCAATCAGCCCCAGCATTTT. Translation: CASSLTSRGSNQPQHF.

A remark on this clone: This sample includes further DNA sequences coding for the same CDR3. The chain couples TRBV24-1 to TRBJ1-5; TRBD1 is a possible D gene (6 bases). Per germline, CDR1 KGHDR and CDR2 SFDVKD. The CDR3 is made up of 15 amino acids. The DNA for the CDR3 is TGTGCACCGCAGAGGGGGATTTATAGCAATCAGCCCCAGCATTTT. The encoded protein is CAPQRGIYSNQPQHF.

This clone has a count of ten or more. This chain uses TRBV7-2 with TRBJ1-1; a weak D match, TRBD1 (6 bases). CDR1 is SGHTA and CDR2 is FQGNSA in the germline V gene. Trimming cost V 4 bases and J 5 bases, with 17 bases left between them. The CDR3 contains 15 residues. For the CDR3, the DNA is TGTGCCAGCAGCTGGGGATTAGGGGGAGGGACTGAAGCTTTCTTT. Its translation is CASSWGLGGGTEAFF.

The chain is built from TRBV25-1 and TRBJ2-1, with TRBD2 identical over 7 bases. This CDR3 spans 16 amino acids. V trimming: 3 bases; J trimming: 4 bases; junction bases outside the gene matches: 9. CDR1 is MGHDK, CDR2 SYGVNS, per germline. DNA of the CDR3: TGTGCCAGCAGTGACGTTCGGGGAGGGCCGTACAATGAGCAGTTCTTC. It specifies CASSDVRGGPYNEQFF.

This clone was observed once. This sequence joins TRBV29-1 and TRBJ2-1, with TRBD2 matching 9 bases. J was trimmed by 3 bases and V by 7 bases; bases with no gene match: 1. This CDR3 region has 12 residues. The germline V gene encodes CDR1 SQVTM and CDR2 ANQGSEA. The DNA for the CDR3 is TGCAGCGGGACTAGCGACTACAATGAGCAGTTCTTC. This codes for CSGTSDYNEQFF.

The rearrangement uses TRBV5-5 and TRBJ2-1; tentative D call: TRBD2 (6 bases). Trimming shortened V by 0 bases and J by 0 bases, and 16 bases separated the two germline ends. CDR3 length: 18 residues. Germline assignment: CDR1 SGHKS and CDR2 YYEKEE (reference sequence). CDR3 protein: CASSLGGGGASSYNEQFF. DNA for the CDR3: TGTGCCAGCAGCTTGGGGGGCGGCGGGGCGAGCTCCTACAATGAGCAGTTCTTC.

This clone was seen just once. The genes are TRBV2 and TRBJ1-6, with TRBD1 matching over 8 bases. The germline CDR1 and CDR2 sequences are SNHLY and FYNNEI. V was pared by 5 bases and J by 6 bases, with 6 bases of the junction left unmatched. The CDR3 spans 15 residues. For the CDR3, the DNA is TGTGCCAGCAGTCCCTCGGACAGGGTTAATTCACCCCTCCACTTT. Its translation: CASSPSDRVNSPLHF.

CDR3 protein: CASSLRQGETTNEKLFF. CDR3 nucleotides: TGTGCCAGCAGCCTAAGACAGGGGGAAACAACTAATGAAAAACTGTTTTTT. The V and J genes are TRBV9 and TRBJ1-4; 9 bases are shared with TRBD1. Germline CDR1 SGDLS, CDR2 YYNGEE. V gave up 4 bases and J gave up 0 bases; unmatched junction bases: 7. CDR3 length: 17 amino acids.

This clone was found once. The genes are TRBV15 and TRBJ2-2; 9 bases align to TRBD2. The trim removed 7 bases at V and 4 bases at J, leaving 13 bases unmatched. This CDR3 spans 17 amino acids. Germline V lookup: CDR1 LNHNV, CDR2 YYDKDF (reference sequence). CDR3 in amino acids: CATTRLAGGPVTGELFF. CDR3 DNA: TGTGCCACCACTCGACTCGCGGGAGGGCCAGTCACCGGGGAGCTGTTTTTT.